This paragraph reports one T cell receptor (beta chain). Antigen: not known. This record belongs to a study of T cell repertoires in cytomegalovirus infection. On the study more broadly: Signatures in public TCR beta sequences pointed to both CMV infection and matching HLA type.

In TCRdb, the reads were re-called with MiXCR into one record per CDR3 protein. The data contain about 340,000 distinct CDR3 sequences, almost 30% of them singletons. Specimen: cultured PBMCs, collected from culture after CMV antigen stimulation. The clonotype was recovered from a human donor in good health (CMV status not recorded). Some clones in this sample may be carry-over from other donors' samples.

The CDR3 protein is CASSPRITSGGYNEQFF. CDR3 DNA: TGTGCCAGCAGCCCCCGAATAACTAGCGGGGGGTACAATGAGCAGTTCTTC. The chain carries TRBV7-9 and TRBJ2-1; 12 bases match TRBD2. This CDR3 comprises 17 residues. Germline trimming cut 5 bases from V and 4 bases from J; bases unmatched to any gene: 9. Germline V gene sequence: CDR1 SEHNR, CDR2 FQNEAQ (reference sequence).